Each of the 18 T cell receptor beta chains below was sequenced from the same sample in a study of blood T cell repertoires in COVID-19. Measured with immunoSEQ multiplex PCR; TCRdb has only the in-frame clones, and not every one. The sample holds tens of thousands of clones; less than 90% are singletons and the top ten take approximately 3.3%. The sequencing sample was made of peripheral blood. All receptors come from a man aged 50 to 60 with acute or convalescent COVID-19.

This clone occurred a few times. The V and J genes are TRBV28 and TRBJ1-1; 9 nucleotides agree with TRBD1. The CDR3 has 15 residues. Trimming took 9 bases from V and 2 from J; bases not matched to a gene: 10. Germline V lookup: CDR1 MDHEN, CDR2 SYDVKM. Written as DNA, the CDR3 is TGTGCCAGTAGTAAAGGGACAGGGTTTAACACTGAAGCTTTCTTT. As protein: CASSKGTGFNTEAFF.

This chain uses TRBV7-2 with TRBJ2-7; no reliable D call. This CDR3 region has 14 residues. Germline assignment: CDR1 SGHTA and CDR2 FQGNSA. Trimming took 3 bases from V and 0 from J, leaving 9 bases between them. The CDR3 DNA reads TGTGCCAGCAGCTTTGGTGTTAGCTCCTACGAGCAGTACTTC. Encoded protein: CASSFGVSSYEQYF.

This sequence joins TRBV27 and TRBJ1-1; TRBD1 agrees at 7 bases. This CDR3 is built from 15 residues. V lost 4 bases, J lost 5 bases, and 10 bases stayed unmatched. CDR1 is MNHEY and CDR2 is SMNVEV in the germline V gene (reference sequence). In nucleotides, the CDR3 is TGTGCCAGCAGTTCCACCCCGACAGGGAGGACTGAAGCTTTCTTT. This sequence encodes CASSSTPTGRTEAFF.

The chain combines TRBV5-1 with TRBJ2-2; a weak D match, TRBD2 (6 bases). This CDR3 has 15 amino acids. The ends were cut back, 0 bases at V and 4 bases at J, with 10 bases in the middle. CDR1 SGHRS and CDR2 YFSETQ come from the germline V gene. The chain's CDR3 is CASSLVAGGTGELFF. In DNA form, the CDR3 reads TGCGCCAGCAGCTTGGTGGCCGGGGGCACCGGGGAGCTGTTTTTT.

The chain is built from TRBV30 and TRBJ2-5, with 10 bases identical to TRBD2. V lost 1 base and J lost 9; bases outside the gene matches: 11. The germline V gene encodes CDR1 GTSNPN and CDR2 SVGIG (reference sequence). The CDR3 is 15 amino acids. The CDR3 protein is CAWSALTSGATPQYF. The CDR3 nucleotides are TGTGCCTGGAGTGCTCTTACTAGCGGGGCCACGCCCCAGTACTTC.

The chain uses TRBV7-2 and TRBJ1-2, with TRBD1 matching 8 bases. Germline V lookup: CDR1 SGHTA, CDR2 FQGNSA. Trimming removed 5 bases from V and 8 bases from J; junction bases left unmatched: 4. The CDR3 is made up of 12 amino acids. CDR3 nucleotide sequence: TGTGCCAGCAGCCTCAGGGGGCGAGGCTACACCTTC. It specifies CASSLRGRGYTF.

The rearrangement links TRBV24-1 to TRBJ2-7; weak D call: TRBD1 (6 bases). The CDR3 totals 13 residues. Trimming pared 5 bases from V and 5 bases from J, leaving 12 bases between. Germline V gene sequence: CDR1 KGHDR, CDR2 SFDVKD. CDR3 protein: CATSGRTVDEQYF. The CDR3 DNA is TGTGCCACCAGTGGAAGGACAGTGGACGAGCAGTACTTC.

V usage is TRBV7-2 and J usage is TRBJ2-7, with 7 positions matching TRBD1. The germline gives CDR1 SGHTA, CDR2 FQGNSA. The CDR3 has 16 residues. Trimming removed 3 bases from V and 3 bases from J; junction bases left unmatched: 11. CDR3 amino acids: CASSFPLEGGLYEQYF. The CDR3 DNA sequence: TGTGCCAGCAGCTTTCCGCTAGAAGGGGGCCTCTACGAGCAGTACTTC.

The chain uses TRBV10-1 and TRBJ2-1, with TRBD2 as a possible D gene (6 bases). V dropped 5 bases and J dropped 0 bases, with 11 bases sitting between them. There are 15 residues in the CDR3. Germline loops: CDR1 WNHNN, CDR2 SYGVQD (reference sequence). CDR3 nucleotide sequence: TGCGCCAGCAGTTCGGACGGGAGCTCCTACAATGAGCAGTTCTTC. Translation: CASSSDGSSYNEQFF.

V is TRBV12-3 or TRBV12-4 and J is TRBJ1-1; maybe TRBD1 (6 bases). The CDR3 loop spans 13 amino acids. V lost 7 bases and J lost 0, with 9 bases in between. CDR3 region: CASNWDMNTEAFF. The CDR3 DNA is TGTGCCAGCAATTGGGACATGAACACTGAAGCTTTCTTT.

This chain connects TRBV21-1 to TRBJ1-2; whether TRBD1, the table's D call, matches the DNA was not checked. TRBV21-1 is annotated as a pseudogene. This CDR3 region has 15 residues. This CDR3 is CASSKTLDSYYGYTF. The DNA for the CDR3 is TGTGCCAGCAGCAAAACCCTTGACAGCTATTATGGCTACACCTTC.

V and J are TRBV7-3 and TRBJ2-1; 10 bases agree with TRBD2. CDR3 length: 16 amino acids. With 6 bases clipped from V and 0 bases from J, the junction kept 5 bases outside the gene matches. Looked up from germline, CDR1 is SGHTA and CDR2 is FQGTGA. The CDR3 spells CASSPSGGHSYNEQFF. The CDR3 bases are TGTGCCAGCAGTCCTAGCGGGGGTCACTCCTACAATGAGCAGTTCTTC.

The chain links TRBV19 to TRBJ2-2, with 7 bases matching TRBD2. Germline V gene sequence: CDR1 LNHDA, CDR2 SQIVND (reference sequence). CDR3 length equals 15 residues. V shed 3 bases and J 5 bases; nucleotides not matched to a gene: 6. The CDR3 spells CASSMIGEGTGELFF. In DNA form, the CDR3 reads TGTGCCAGTAGTATGATAGGGGAGGGGACCGGGGAGCTGTTTTTT.

This chain connects TRBV11-1 to TRBJ2-3; 9 positions match TRBD2. V lost 4 bases, J lost 2 bases, and 7 bases stayed unmatched. The length of the CDR3 is 16 residues. Germline values: CDR1 SGHAT, CDR2 FQDESV (reference sequence). The CDR3 DNA follows: TGTGCCAGCAGCTCACTAGCGGGCAATCCCACAGATACGCAGTATTTT. This encodes CASSSLAGNPTDTQYF.

The V call is TRBV6-5, the J call TRBJ1-5, with D perhaps matching TRBD1 (5 bases). Deletions cut 6 bases from V and 5 bases from J, with 17 bases between. Germline CDR1 reads MNHEY; CDR2 reads SVGAGI. The CDR3 is 15 amino acids. CDR3 protein: CASRPKTGFDQPQHF. CDR3 nucleotides: TGTGCCAGCAGGCCAAAAACAGGTTTCGATCAGCCCCAGCATTTT.

This chain connects TRBV12-5 to TRBJ2-2, with 10 bases fitting TRBD1. Unmatched junction bases numbered 3, after V lost 1 base and J lost 4 bases. The CDR3 contains 16 residues. Germline V gives CDR1 LGHNT, CDR2 FRNRAP. CDR3 loop: CASGLGQGAVTGELFF. CDR3 DNA: TGTGCTAGTGGTTTGGGACAGGGGGCTGTCACCGGGGAGCTGTTTTTT.

The chain recombines TRBV5-4 with TRBJ1-2; 10 nucleotides agree with TRBD1. The V segment lost 4 bases and the J segment 7 bases; nucleotides outside the gene matches: 4. The CDR3 totals 13 residues. CDR1 is SGHNT and CDR2 is YYREEE in the germline V gene (reference sequence). Written as DNA, the CDR3 is TGTGCCAGCAGCCGGACAGGGGGAAGTGGCTACACCTTC. This translates into CASSRTGGSGYTF.

The chain couples TRBV5-1 to TRBJ2-5, with TRBD2 identical over 11 bases. This CDR3 has 14 residues. The V segment lost 4 bases and the J segment 2 bases; nucleotides outside the gene matches: 1. In germline, CDR1 is SGHRS, CDR2 YFSETQ. The CDR3 protein is CASSPSGGQETQYF. The CDR3 region has the DNA TGCGCCAGCAGCCCTAGCGGGGGGCAAGAGACCCAGTACTTC.